The 21 T cell receptor beta chains below all came from one sample that was sequenced in a study of shared clonotypes between healthy human individuals. The naive CD8 subset, CD45RO-negative cells positively selected for CCR7, excluded terminally differentiated effector memory CD45RA+ cells. The table came from immunoSEQ multiplex PCR; TCRdb's copy has only in-frame clones and leaves some out. The sample lists approximately 600,000 clones; 95% were seen once. The specimen sequenced was naive CD8+ T cells sorted from blood. These receptors were obtained from a woman in her 30s in good health.

The sample holds a few counts of this clone. The genes are TRBV9 and TRBJ1-3; D is undetermined. The CDR3 length is 16 residues. In germline, CDR1 is SGDLS, CDR2 YYNGEE. V dropped 0 bases and J dropped 0 bases, with 10 bases sitting between them. CDR3 in amino acids: CASSVEGHLSGNTIYF. In DNA form, the CDR3 reads TGTGCCAGCAGCGTAGAAGGGCATCTCTCTGGAAACACCATATATTTT.

To note about this clone: This specimen includes other DNA sequences encoding the same CDR3. The chain carries TRBV30 and TRBJ2-7, with unresolved D. V lost 0 bases and J lost 4, with 10 bases in between. Germline CDR1 reads GTSNPN; CDR2 reads SVGIG (reference sequence). The CDR3 contains 13 residues. CDR3 DNA sequence: TGTGCCTGGAGTGTAAGGAAATATTACGAGCAGTACTTC. It codes for CAWSVRKYYEQYF.

The V call is TRBV11-2, the J call TRBJ2-5; 9 positions match TRBD1. This CDR3 is built from 14 residues. Trimming took 5 bases from V and 7 from J; bases not matched to a gene: 8. CDR1 and CDR2 from the germline V gene are SGHAT and FQNNGV. CDR3 bases: TGTGCCAGCAGCCCCCGGGACAGGGAAGGGACCCAGTACTTC. Its translation: CASSPRDREGTQYF.

V gene TRBV19 combines with J gene TRBJ1-1; D unresolved. Trimming stripped 6 bases from V and 0 bases from J, with 8 bases between. CDR3 length: 13 residues. Germline values: CDR1 LNHDA, CDR2 SQIVND (reference sequence). CDR3 DNA sequence: TGTGCCAGTAGCCTGGGGATGAACACTGAAGCTTTCTTT. Translating gives CASSLGMNTEAFF. The full variable domain, its missing parts supplied by reference TRBV19 and TRBJ1-1, is DGGITQSPKYLFRKEGQNVTLSCEQNLNHDAMYWYRQDPGQGLRLIYYSQIVNDFQKGDIAEGYSVSREKKESFPLTVTSAQKNPTAFYLCASSLGMNTEAFFGQGTRLTVV.

The rearrangement uses TRBV30 and TRBJ1-1; 8 bases match TRBD1. Looked up from germline, CDR1 is GTSNPN and CDR2 is SVGIG (reference sequence). CDR3 length: 13 amino acids. Trimming cost V 3 bases and J 6 bases; bases outside gene matches: 6. The CDR3 is CAWSRRGLAEAFF. The CDR3, as DNA: TGTGCCTGGAGCCGCAGGGGGCTAGCTGAAGCTTTCTTT. The whole variable domain, filled in from reference TRBV30 and TRBJ1-1, reads SQTIHQWPATLVQPVGSPLSLECTVEGTSNPNLYWYRQAAGRGLQLLFYSVGIGQISSEVPQNLSASRPQDRQFILSSKKLLLSDSGFYLCAWSRRGLAEAFFGQGTRLTVV.

The chain couples TRBV11-2 to TRBJ1-5; 7 positions agree with TRBD1. Germline CDR1 SGHAT, CDR2 FQNNGV. This CDR3 has 16 residues. J gave up 4 bases and V 5 bases, and 11 bases lay outside the gene matches. CDR3 sequence: CASSQMGTAANQPQHF. CDR3 bases: TGTGCCAGCAGCCAGATGGGGACAGCCGCGAATCAGCCCCAGCATTTT. Full variable domain (rest looked up from reference TRBV11-2 and TRBJ1-5): EAGVAQSPRYKIIEKRQSVAFWCNPISGHATLYWYQQILGQGPKLLIQFQNNGVVDDSQLPKDRFSAERLKGVDSTLKIQPAKLEDSAVYLCASSQMGTAANQPQHFGDGTRLSIL.

The chain couples TRBV27 to TRBJ2-5, with 11 bases fitting TRBD2. The J call may be mistaken, given a closer DNA end match to TRBJ2-7. CDR1 and CDR2 (germline): MNHEY, SMNVEV (reference sequence). This CDR3 is 15 amino acids long. The CDR3 nucleotides are TGTGCCAGCAGTTTAATGGGACTAGCGGTCTACGAGCAGTACTTC. This sequence encodes CASSLMGLAVYEQYF.

The chain carries TRBV10-1 and TRBJ1-3; maybe TRBD1 (6 bases). Trimming took off 3 bases at V and 1 base at J, with 19 bases between the two ends. Per germline, CDR1 WNHNN and CDR2 SYGVQD (reference sequence). The CDR3 totals 18 residues. CDR3 loop: CASSDHSLTGTSGNTIYF. CDR3 nucleotide sequence: TGCGCCAGCAGTGACCACTCCTTGACAGGAACTTCTGGAAACACCATATATTTT.

Details on this clone: Other DNA sequences from this sample encode an identical CDR3 as well. V is TRBV27 and J is TRBJ2-7, with 9 bases that match TRBD2. The CDR3 runs to 14 residues. The germline V gene encodes CDR1 MNHEY and CDR2 SMNVEV (reference sequence). J gave up 3 bases and V 3 bases, and 3 bases lay outside the gene matches. This CDR3 is CASSFSSGNYEQYF. DNA of the CDR3: TGTGCCAGCAGTTTTTCTAGCGGGAACTACGAGCAGTACTTC.

J is TRBJ1-3 and V is TRBV7-8; D ambiguous. V dropped 11 bases and J dropped 0 bases, with 17 bases sitting between them. This CDR3 has 15 residues. Germline CDR1 is SGHVS and CDR2 is FQNEAQ. Written as DNA, the CDR3 is TGTGCCCTGCTAGGGCGGTTCAACTCTGGAAACACCATATATTTT. The encoded protein is CALLGRFNSGNTIYF.

This clone has only one observation. V and J are TRBV19 and TRBJ2-3, with 11 bases matching TRBD2. The CDR3 sequence is 16 residues long. Trimming took 5 bases from V and 6 from J; bases not matched to a gene: 10. The germline V gene has CDR1 LNHDA and CDR2 SQIVND (reference sequence). DNA of the CDR3: TGTGCCAGTAGTGCGACTAGCGGGGAACTATGGGATACGCAGTATTTT. Translation: CASSATSGELWDTQYF.

The rearrangement joins TRBV11-3 to TRBJ1-4; D is unresolved. The CDR3 contains 16 residues. V shed 5 bases and J shed 8 bases, with 21 bases lying between them. Per the germline V gene, CDR1 is SGHNT and CDR2 is YENEEA. CDR3 protein: CASSPRRPAIREKLFF. The CDR3 nucleotides read TGTGCCAGCAGCCCCCGGCGGCCGGCGATCAGAGAAAAACTGTTTTTT.

V usage is TRBV6-5 and J usage is TRBJ1-1; TRBD1 might be the D (5 bases). The V gene's germline CDR1 is MNHEY and CDR2 SVGAGI. This CDR3 has 14 residues. The germline V and J ends were trimmed by 1 base and 2 bases, with 8 bases remaining between them. The chain's CDR3 is CASSYYRINTEAFF. The CDR3 DNA reads as TGTGCCAGCAGTTACTACAGGATAAACACTGAAGCTTTCTTT.

This chain connects TRBV19 to TRBJ2-1; TRBD2 matches 10 bases. Losses at the gene ends were 4 bases for V and 0 bases for J; bases not matched to a gene: 0. The length of the CDR3 is 15 residues. Germline CDR1 LNHDA, CDR2 SQIVND (reference sequence). CDR3 nucleotide sequence: TGTGCCAGTAGTACTAGCGGGAGCTCCTACAATGAGCAGTTCTTC. Residues: CASSTSGSSYNEQFF. Filled out from reference TRBV19 and TRBJ2-1, the complete variable domain reads DGGITQSPKYLFRKEGQNVTLSCEQNLNHDAMYWYRQDPGQGLRLIYYSQIVNDFQKGDIAEGYSVSREKKESFPLTVTSAQKNPTAFYLCASSTSGSSYNEQFFGPGTRLTVL.

This clone was recorded only once. The CDR3 protein is CASSRDRERSNQPQHF. For the CDR3, the DNA is TGTGCCAGCAGCCGCGACAGGGAGCGAAGCAATCAGCCCCAGCATTTT. The J gene is TRBJ1-5, the V gene TRBV28, with TRBD1 matching 7 bases. CDR3 size: 16 residues. Trimming at V came to 6 bases and at J to 1 base, leaving 9 bases not matched to a gene. From germline, CDR1 is MDHEN and CDR2 SYDVKM.

The CDR3 nucleotides read TGTGCCAGCACCCCCGACAGAGCTAACTATGGCTACACCTTC. It yields the protein CASTPDRANYGYTF. The V gene is TRBV6-6, the J gene TRBJ1-2, with a tentative D call TRBD1 (5 bases). The CDR3 runs to 14 residues. Germline lookup yields CDR1 MNHNY and CDR2 SVGAGI (reference sequence). Trimming pared 7 bases from V and 0 bases from J, leaving 12 bases between.

V and J are TRBV5-8 and TRBJ2-1, with 9 bases matching TRBD1. With V trimmed by 5 bases and J by 6 bases, 6 bases remained unmatched. Germline CDR1 SGHTS, CDR2 YDEGEE. This CDR3 is built from 14 residues. CDR3 nucleotide sequence: TGTGCCAGCAGAACCGGGACAGGGTTCAATGAGCAGTTCTTC. This sequence encodes CASRTGTGFNEQFF.

The J gene is TRBJ1-5, the V gene TRBV7-6; 7 bases match TRBD1. V lost 3 bases and J lost 1; bases outside the gene matches: 3. This CDR3 spans 15 amino acids. Germline values: CDR1 SGHVS, CDR2 FNYEAQ. In DNA, the CDR3 is TGTGCCAGCAGCTTGGGACAGCAGAGCAATCAGCCCCAGCATTTT. Translation gives CASSLGQQSNQPQHF.

The rearrangement uses TRBV4-2 and TRBJ1-1, with 9 bases identical to TRBD1. Trimming removed 6 bases from V and 1 base from J; junction bases left unmatched: 0. The CDR3 spans 13 residues. From germline, CDR1 is LGHNA and CDR2 YNFKEQ. The CDR3 sequence is CASRDRGNTEAFF. In DNA, the CDR3 is TGTGCCAGCAGGGACAGGGGGAACACTGAAGCTTTCTTT.

This chain joins TRBV6-4 and TRBJ2-5; D is perhaps TRBD1 (5 bases). Germline CDR1 is MRHNA and CDR2 is SNTAGT. The CDR3 has 11 residues. The CDR3 reads CVGPGLETQYF. CDR3 DNA sequence: TGTGTCGGCCCAGGGTTGGAGACCCAGTACTTC.

The J gene is TRBJ1-2, the V gene TRBV5-4; no definite D call. The V end lost 5 bases, the J end lost 8 bases, and 10 bases lay between the germline ends. Germline assignment: CDR1 SGHNT and CDR2 YYREEE (reference sequence). This CDR3 is built from 11 residues. The CDR3 reads CASSLAGGYTF. As DNA, the CDR3 is TGTGCCAGCAGTCTTGCCGGGGGCTACACCTTC.